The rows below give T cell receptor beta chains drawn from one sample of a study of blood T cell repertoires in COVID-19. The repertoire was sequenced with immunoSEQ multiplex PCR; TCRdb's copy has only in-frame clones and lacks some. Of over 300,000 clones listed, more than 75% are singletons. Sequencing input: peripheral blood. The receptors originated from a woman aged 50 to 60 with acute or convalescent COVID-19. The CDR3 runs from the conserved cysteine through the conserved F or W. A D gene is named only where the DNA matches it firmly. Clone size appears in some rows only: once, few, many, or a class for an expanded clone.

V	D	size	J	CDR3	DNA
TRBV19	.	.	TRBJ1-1	CASSPGPGGGEAFF	TGTGCCAGTAGCCCAGGCCCCGGCGGGGGTGAAGCTTTCTTT
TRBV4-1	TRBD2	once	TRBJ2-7	CASSQDGGRAEQYF	TGCGCCAGCAGCCAAGACGGCGGGAGGGCCGAGCAGTACTTC
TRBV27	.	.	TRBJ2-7	CASSLFNEQYF	TGTGCCAGCAGTTTATTTAACGAGCAGTACTTC
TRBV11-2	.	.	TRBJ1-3	CASSGGTGNTIYF	TGTGCCAGCAGCGGGGGGACCGGAAACACCATATATTTT
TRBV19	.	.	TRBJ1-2	CASSRTEYGYTF	TGTGCCAGTAGTAGAACGGAGTATGGCTACACCTTC
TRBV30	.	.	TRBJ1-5	CAWKRDSNQPQHF	TGTGCCTGGAAGAGGGATAGCAATCAGCCCCAGCATTTT
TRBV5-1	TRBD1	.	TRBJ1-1	CASSVGDRDLPEAFF	TGCGCCAGCAGCGTCGGGGACAGGGACCTCCCTGAAGCTTTCTTT
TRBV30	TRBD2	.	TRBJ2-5	CAWSPGLAPGTQYF	TGTGCCTGGAGCCCGGGACTAGCGCCGGGGACCCAGTACTTC
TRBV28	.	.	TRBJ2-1	CASSLFAEGQYNEQFF	TGTGCCAGCAGTTTGTTTGCAGAGGGCCAATACAATGAGCAGTTCTTC
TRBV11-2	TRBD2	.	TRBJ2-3	CASSPRTSGGTDTQYF	TGTGCCAGCAGCCCCAGGACTAGTGGTGGGACAGATACGCAGTATTTT
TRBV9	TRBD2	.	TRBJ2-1	CASSVMLAGGGEQFF	TGTGCCAGCAGCGTAATGTTAGCGGGAGGGGGTGAGCAGTTCTTC
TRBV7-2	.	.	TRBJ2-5	CASSSMFQETQYF	TGTGCCAGCAGCTCCATGTTTCAAGAGACCCAGTACTTC
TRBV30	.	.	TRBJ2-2	CAWKRASNTGELFF	TGTGCCTGGAAGCGGGCATCGAACACCGGGGAGCTGTTTTTT
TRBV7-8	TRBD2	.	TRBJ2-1	CASSPPSGRVGEQFF	TGTGCCAGCAGCCCACCTAGCGGGAGGGTTGGTGAGCAGTTCTTC
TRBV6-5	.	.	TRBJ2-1	CASSSLFSYNEQFF	TGTGCCAGCAGTTCGTTGTTCTCCTACAATGAGCAGTTCTTC
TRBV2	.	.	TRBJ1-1	CASNWGVTEAFF	TGTGCCAGCAACTGGGGGGTGACTGAAGCTTTCTTT
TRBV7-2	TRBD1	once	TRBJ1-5	CASSWRGQGNNQPQHF	TGTGCCAGCAGCTGGAGGGGACAGGGGAACAATCAGCCCCAGCATTTT
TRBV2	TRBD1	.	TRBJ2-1	CARGDRGLNNEQFF	TGTGCCAGGGGGGACAGGGGGCTGAACAATGAGCAGTTCTTC
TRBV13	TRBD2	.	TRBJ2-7	CASSLPPSGNTHYEQYF	TGTGCCAGCAGCTTACCTCCTAGCGGGAATACTCACTACGAGCAGTACTTC
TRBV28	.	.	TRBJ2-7	CASSLRLGGTSFTYEQYF	TGTGCCAGCAGCCTACGCTTGGGAGGGACATCCTTCACGTACGAGCAGTACTTC
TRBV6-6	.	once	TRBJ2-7	CASSSQGGQYF	TGTGCCAGCAGTTCCCAGGGGGGGCAGTACTTC
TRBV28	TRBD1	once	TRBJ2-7	CASSRTGGAYEQYF	TGTGCCAGCAGCCGGACAGGGGGCGCGTACGAGCAGTACTTC
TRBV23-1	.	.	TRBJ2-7	CASSPFLFYSYEQYF	TGCGCCAGCAGTCCTTTCTTATTTTACTCCTACGAGCAGTACTTC
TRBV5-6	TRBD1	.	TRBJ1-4	CASSPRTGIDEKLFF	TGTGCCAGCAGTCCGAGGACAGGAATTGATGAAAAACTGTTTTTT
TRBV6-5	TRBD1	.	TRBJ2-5	CASTYSTGTIETQYF	TGTGCCAGCACCTACTCGACAGGGACGATAGAGACCCAGTACTTC
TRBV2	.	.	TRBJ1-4	CASRATFLEGHLLATNEKLFF	TGTGCCAGCAGGGCCACCTTCCTGGAAGGACACCTCCTTGCAACTAATGAAAAACTGTTTTTT
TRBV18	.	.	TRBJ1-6	CASSPTQGSISPLHF	TGTGCCAGCTCACCGACACAGGGTAGTATTTCACCCCTCCACTTT
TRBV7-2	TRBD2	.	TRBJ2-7	CASSLLSAGAYEQYF	TGTGCCAGCAGCTTATTGTCAGCGGGAGCTTACGAGCAGTACTTC
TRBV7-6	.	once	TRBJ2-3	CASSLDAVTDTQYF	TGTGCCAGCAGCTTAGATGCAGTCACAGATACGCAGTATTTT
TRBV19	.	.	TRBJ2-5	CASRQQETQYF	TGTGCCAGTAGGCAGCAAGAGACCCAGTACTTC
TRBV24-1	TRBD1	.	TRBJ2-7	CATSEGDRPYEQYF	TGTGCCACCAGTGAGGGGGACAGGCCCTACGAGCAGTACTTC
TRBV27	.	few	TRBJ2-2	CASRLLRSNTGELFF	TGTGCCAGCAGGTTGCTGCGGTCGAACACCGGGGAGCTGTTTTTT
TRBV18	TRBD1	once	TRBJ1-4	CASSRQGINEKLFF	TGTGCCAGCTCACGACAGGGTATAAATGAAAAACTGTTTTTT
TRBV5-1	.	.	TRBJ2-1	CASSLSQGAYNEQFF	TGCGCCAGCAGCTTGAGCCAGGGCGCCTACAATGAGCAGTTCTTC
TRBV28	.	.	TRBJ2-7	CAVQDSPPREQYF	TGTGCCGTACAAGACTCGCCCCCGCGAGAGCAGTACTTC
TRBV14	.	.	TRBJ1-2	CASSQGANYGYTF	TGTGCCAGCAGCCAGGGAGCTAACTATGGCTACACCTTC
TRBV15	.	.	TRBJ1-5	CATRGARRAKNQPQHF	TGTGCCACCAGAGGGGCTAGGAGGGCAAAGAATCAGCCCCAGCATTTT